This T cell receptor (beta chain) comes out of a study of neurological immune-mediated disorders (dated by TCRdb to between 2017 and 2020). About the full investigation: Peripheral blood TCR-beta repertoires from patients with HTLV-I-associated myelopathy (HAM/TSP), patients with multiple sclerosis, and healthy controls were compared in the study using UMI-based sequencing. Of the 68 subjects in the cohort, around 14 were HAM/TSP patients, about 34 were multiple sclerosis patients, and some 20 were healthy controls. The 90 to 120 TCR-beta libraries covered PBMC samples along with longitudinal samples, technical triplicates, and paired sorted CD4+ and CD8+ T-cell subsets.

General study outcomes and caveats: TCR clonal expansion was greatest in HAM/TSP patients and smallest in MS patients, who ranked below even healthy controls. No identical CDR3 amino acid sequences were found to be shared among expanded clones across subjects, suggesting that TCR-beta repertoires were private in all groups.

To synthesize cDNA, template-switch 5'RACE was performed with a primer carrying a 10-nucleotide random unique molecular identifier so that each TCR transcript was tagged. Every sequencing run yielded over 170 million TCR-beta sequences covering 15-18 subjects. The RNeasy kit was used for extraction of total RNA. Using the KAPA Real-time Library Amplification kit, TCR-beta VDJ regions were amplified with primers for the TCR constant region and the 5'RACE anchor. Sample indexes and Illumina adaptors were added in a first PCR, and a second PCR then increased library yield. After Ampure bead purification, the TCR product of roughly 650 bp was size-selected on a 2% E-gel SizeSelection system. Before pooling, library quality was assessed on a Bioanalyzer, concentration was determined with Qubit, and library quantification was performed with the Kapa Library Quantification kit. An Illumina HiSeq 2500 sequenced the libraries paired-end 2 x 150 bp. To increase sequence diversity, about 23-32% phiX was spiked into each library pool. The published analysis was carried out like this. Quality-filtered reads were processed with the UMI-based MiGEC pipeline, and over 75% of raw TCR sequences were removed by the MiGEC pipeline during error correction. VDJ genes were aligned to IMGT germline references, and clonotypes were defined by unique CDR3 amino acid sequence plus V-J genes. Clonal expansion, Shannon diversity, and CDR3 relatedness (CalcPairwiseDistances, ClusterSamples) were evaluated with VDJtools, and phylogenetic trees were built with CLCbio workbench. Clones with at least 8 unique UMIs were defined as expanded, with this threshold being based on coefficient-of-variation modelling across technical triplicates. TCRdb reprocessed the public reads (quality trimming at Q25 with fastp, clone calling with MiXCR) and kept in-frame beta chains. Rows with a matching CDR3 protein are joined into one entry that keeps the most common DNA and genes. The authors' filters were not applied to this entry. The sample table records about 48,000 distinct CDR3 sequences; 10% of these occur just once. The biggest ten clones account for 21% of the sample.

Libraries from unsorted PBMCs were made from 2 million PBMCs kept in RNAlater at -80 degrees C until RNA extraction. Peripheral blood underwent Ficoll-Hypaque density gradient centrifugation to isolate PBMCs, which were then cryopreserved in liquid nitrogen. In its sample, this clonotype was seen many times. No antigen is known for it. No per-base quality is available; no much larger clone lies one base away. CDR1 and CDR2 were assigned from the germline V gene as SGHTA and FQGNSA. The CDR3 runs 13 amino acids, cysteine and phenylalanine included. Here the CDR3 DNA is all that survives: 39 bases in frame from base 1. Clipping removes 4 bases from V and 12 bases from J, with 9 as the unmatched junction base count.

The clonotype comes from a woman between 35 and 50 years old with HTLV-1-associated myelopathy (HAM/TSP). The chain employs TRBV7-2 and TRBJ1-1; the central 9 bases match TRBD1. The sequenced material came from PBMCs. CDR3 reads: CASSWDRDRDPFF. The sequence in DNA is TGTGCCAGCAGCTGGGACCGGGACAGGGATCCTTTCTTT.